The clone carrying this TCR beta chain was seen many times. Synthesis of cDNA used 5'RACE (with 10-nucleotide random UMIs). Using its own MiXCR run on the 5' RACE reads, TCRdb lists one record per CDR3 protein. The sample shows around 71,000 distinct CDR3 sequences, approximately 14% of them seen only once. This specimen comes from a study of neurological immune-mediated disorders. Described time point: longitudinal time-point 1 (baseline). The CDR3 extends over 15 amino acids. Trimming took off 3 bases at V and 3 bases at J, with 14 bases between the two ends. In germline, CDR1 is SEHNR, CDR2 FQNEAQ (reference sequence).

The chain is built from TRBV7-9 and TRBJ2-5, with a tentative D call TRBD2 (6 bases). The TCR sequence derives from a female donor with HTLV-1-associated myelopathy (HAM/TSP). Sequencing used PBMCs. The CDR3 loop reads CASSLKAGIEETQYF. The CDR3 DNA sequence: TGTGCCAGCAGCTTGAAGGCGGGGATCGAAGAGACCCAGTACTTC.